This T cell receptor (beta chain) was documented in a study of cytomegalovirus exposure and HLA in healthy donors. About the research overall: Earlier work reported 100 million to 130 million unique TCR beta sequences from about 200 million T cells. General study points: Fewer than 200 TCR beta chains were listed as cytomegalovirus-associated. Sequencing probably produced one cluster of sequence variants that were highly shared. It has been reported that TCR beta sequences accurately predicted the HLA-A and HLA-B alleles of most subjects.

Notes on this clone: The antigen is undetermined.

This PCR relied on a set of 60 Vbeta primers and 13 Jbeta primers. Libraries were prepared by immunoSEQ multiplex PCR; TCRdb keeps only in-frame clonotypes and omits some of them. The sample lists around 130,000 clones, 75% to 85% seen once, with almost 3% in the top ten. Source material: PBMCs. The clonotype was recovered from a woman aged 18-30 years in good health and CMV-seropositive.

The CDR3 spells CASSLTGGNQPQHF. The CDR3 nucleotides read TGTGCCAGCAGCCTAACAGGGGGCAATCAGCCCCAGCATTTT. V is TRBV2 and J is TRBJ1-5, with 7 bases identical to TRBD1. Germline V gene sequence: CDR1 SNHLY, CDR2 FYNNEI. Unmatched junction bases numbered 4, after V lost 6 bases and J lost 2 bases. This CDR3 is built from 14 residues.